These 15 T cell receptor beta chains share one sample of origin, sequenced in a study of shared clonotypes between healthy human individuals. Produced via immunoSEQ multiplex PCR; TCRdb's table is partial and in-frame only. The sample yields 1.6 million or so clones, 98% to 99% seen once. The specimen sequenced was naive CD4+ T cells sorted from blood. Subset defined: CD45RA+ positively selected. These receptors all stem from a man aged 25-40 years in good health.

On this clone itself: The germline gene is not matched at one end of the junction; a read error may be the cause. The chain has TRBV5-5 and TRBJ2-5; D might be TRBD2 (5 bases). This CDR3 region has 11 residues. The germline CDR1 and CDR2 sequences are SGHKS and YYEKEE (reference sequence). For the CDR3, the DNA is TGTGCCAGCAGCAAAACGGGGAACGTGGACTTC. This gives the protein CASSKTGNVDF.

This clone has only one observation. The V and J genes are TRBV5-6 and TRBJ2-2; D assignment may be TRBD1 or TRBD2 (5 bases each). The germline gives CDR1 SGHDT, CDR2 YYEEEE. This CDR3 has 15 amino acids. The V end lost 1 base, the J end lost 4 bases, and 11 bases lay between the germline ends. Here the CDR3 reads CASSLTGAPTGELFF. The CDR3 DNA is TGTGCCAGCAGCTTGACCGGGGCGCCCACCGGGGAGCTGTTTTTT. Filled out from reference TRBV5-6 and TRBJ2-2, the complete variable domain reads DAGVTQSPTHLIKTRGQQVTLRCSPKSGHDTVSWYQQALGQGPQFIFQYYEEEERQRGNFPDRFSGHQFPNYSSELNVNALLLGDSALYLCASSLTGAPTGELFFGEGSRLTVL.

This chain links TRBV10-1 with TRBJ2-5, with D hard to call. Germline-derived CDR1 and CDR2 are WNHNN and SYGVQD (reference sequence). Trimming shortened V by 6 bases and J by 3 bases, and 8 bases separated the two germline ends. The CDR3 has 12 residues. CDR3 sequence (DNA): TGCGCCAGCAGCAGCAATGAAGAGACCCAGTACTTC. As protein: CASSSNEETQYF.

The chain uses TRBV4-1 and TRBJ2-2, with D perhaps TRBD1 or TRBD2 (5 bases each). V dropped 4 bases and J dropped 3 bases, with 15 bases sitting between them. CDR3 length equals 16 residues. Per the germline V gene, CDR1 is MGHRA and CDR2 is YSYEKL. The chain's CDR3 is CASSLIWDRDTGELFF. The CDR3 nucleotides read TGCGCCAGCAGCCTTATTTGGGACCGAGACACCGGGGAGCTGTTTTTT.

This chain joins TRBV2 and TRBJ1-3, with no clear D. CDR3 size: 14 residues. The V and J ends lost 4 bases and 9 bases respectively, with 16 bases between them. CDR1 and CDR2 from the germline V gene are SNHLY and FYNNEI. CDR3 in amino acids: CASSVASRVSTIYF. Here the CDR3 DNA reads TGTGCCAGCAGTGTGGCCAGTCGGGTGAGCACCATATATTTT.

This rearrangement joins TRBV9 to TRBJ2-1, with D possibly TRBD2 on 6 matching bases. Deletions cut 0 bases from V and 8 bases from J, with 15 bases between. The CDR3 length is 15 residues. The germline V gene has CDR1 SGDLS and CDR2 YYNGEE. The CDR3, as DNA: TGTGCCAGCAGCGTAGGAACGGGAGCCGGGGATGAGCAGTTCTTC. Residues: CASSVGTGAGDEQFF.

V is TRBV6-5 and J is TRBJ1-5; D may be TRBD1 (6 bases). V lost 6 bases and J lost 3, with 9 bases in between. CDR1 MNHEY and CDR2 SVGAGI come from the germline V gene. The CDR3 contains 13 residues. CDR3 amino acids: CASRDSYNQPQHF. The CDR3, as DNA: TGTGCCAGCAGGGACAGTTACAATCAGCCCCAGCATTTT.

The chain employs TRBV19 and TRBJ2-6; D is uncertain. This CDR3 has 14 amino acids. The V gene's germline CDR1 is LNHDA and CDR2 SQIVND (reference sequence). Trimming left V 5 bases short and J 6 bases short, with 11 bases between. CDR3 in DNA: TGTGCCAGTAGTGCGTTTTCGGTGGCCAACGTCCTGACTTTC. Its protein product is CASSAFSVANVLTF. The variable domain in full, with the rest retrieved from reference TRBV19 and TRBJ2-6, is DGGITQSPKYLFRKEGQNVTLSCEQNLNHDAMYWYRQDPGQGLRLIYYSQIVNDFQKGDIAEGYSVSREKKESFPLTVTSAQKNPTAFYLCASSAFSVANVLTFGAGSRLTVL.

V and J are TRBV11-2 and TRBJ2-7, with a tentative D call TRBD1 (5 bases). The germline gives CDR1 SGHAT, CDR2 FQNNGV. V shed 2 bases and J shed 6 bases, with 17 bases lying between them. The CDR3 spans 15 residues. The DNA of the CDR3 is TGTGCCAGCAGCTTAATAGATGATGGGGCGGCCGAGCAGTACTTC. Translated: CASSLIDDGAAEQYF.

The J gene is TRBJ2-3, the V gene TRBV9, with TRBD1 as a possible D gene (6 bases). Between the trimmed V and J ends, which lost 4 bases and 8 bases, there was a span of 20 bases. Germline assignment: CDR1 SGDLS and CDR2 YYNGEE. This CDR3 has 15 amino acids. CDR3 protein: CASSSSIDRLGTQYF. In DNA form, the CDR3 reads TGTGCCAGCAGCTCCTCAATCGACAGGCTGGGTACGCAGTATTTT.

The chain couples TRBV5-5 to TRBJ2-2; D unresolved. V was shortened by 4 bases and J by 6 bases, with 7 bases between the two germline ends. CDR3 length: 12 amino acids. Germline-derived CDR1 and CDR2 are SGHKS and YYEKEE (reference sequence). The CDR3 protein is CASSVGPGELFF. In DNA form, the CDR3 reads TGTGCCAGCAGCGTGGGTCCCGGGGAGCTGTTTTTT.

The CDR3 loop is CASSLTGLGTGELFF. CDR3 in DNA: TGTGCCAGCAGCTTAACAGGGCTGGGGACCGGGGAGCTGTTTTTT. The V call is TRBV11-2, the J call TRBJ2-2; possible D gene TRBD1, 6 bases. The CDR3 is 15 amino acids. V was pared by 2 bases and J by 5 bases, with 12 bases between. Germline V gene lookup returns CDR1 SGHAT and CDR2 FQNNGV.

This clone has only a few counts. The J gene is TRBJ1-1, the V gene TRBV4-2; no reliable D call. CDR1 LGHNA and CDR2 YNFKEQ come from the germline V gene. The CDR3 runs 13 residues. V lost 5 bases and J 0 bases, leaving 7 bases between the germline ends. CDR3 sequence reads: CASSSQVNTEAFF. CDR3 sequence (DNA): TGTGCCAGCAGCTCCCAGGTGAACACTGAAGCTTTCTTT.

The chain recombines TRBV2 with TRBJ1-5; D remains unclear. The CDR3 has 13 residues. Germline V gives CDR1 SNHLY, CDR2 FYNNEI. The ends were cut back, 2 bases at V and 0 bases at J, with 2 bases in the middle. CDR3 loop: CASSENSNQPQHF. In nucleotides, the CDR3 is TGTGCCAGCAGTGAAAATAGCAATCAGCCCCAGCATTTT.

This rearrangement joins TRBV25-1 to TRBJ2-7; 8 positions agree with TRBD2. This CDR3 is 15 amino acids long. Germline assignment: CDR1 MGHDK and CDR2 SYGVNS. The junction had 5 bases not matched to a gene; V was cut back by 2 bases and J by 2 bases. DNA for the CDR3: TGTGCCAGCAGTGAACCTGGGCGGGGGGCCTACGAGCAGTACTTC. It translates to CASSEPGRGAYEQYF.